The 20 T cell receptor beta chains in this list originate from one sample, sequenced in a study of T cell changes during pregnancy in multiple sclerosis. The repertoire was sequenced with immunoSEQ multiplex PCR; TCRdb's copy has only in-frame clones and lacks some. The sample has about 46,000 clones, more than 85% seen once; the top ten hold 7.5% to 9%. The material was CD8+ T cells from peripheral blood mononuclear cells, obtained after pregnancy. The receptors originated from a female donor with multiple sclerosis, enrolled in a pregnancy study.

This chain links TRBV7-6 with TRBJ2-7, with TRBD1 identical over 7 bases. V dropped 1 base and J dropped 6; count of bases not matched to a gene: 6. Per the germline V gene, CDR1 is SGHVS and CDR2 is FNYEAQ. The CDR3 sequence is 14 residues long. The CDR3 nucleotides are TGTGCCAGCAGCTTAGGAGGGGGCGGTTCCGAGCAGTACTTC. Its protein product is CASSLGGGGSEQYF. The variable domain in full, completed from reference TRBV7-6 and TRBJ2-7, reads GAGVSQSPRYKVTKRGQDVALRCDPISGHVSLYWYRQALGQGPEFLTYFNYEAQQDKSGLPNDRFSAERPEGSISTLTIQRTEQRDSAMYRCASSLGGGGSEQYFGPGTRLTVT.

This clone has only a few counts. V and J are TRBV27 and TRBJ1-6; D gene ambiguous. This CDR3 is 13 amino acids long. With 2 bases removed from V and 8 bases from J, the gap between germline ends came to 7 bases. Looked up from germline, CDR1 is MNHEY and CDR2 is SMNVEV (reference sequence). As DNA, the CDR3 is TGTGCCAGCAGTTTACGTTTCTATTCACCCCTCCACTTT. This translates into CASSLRFYSPLHF.

The chain has TRBV30 and TRBJ2-3; D unresolved. Looked up from germline, CDR1 is GTSNPN and CDR2 is SVGIG (reference sequence). V was shortened by 4 bases and J by 5 bases, with 13 bases between the two germline ends. This CDR3 contains 13 residues. CDR3 coding DNA: TGTGCCTGGACAGGTTCTCTCGGAGATACGCAGTATTTT. It codes for CAWTGSLGDTQYF.

The chain uses TRBV7-2 and TRBJ2-7; 7 bases line up with TRBD1. The V segment lost 2 bases and the J segment 2 bases; nucleotides outside the gene matches: 6. Germline CDR1 reads SGHTA; CDR2 reads FQGNSA. The length of the CDR3 is 15 residues. As DNA, the CDR3 is TGTGCCAGCAGCTTATTACCCGGACAGGCCTACGAGCAGTACTTC. Amino acids: CASSLLPGQAYEQYF.

The chain recombines TRBV28 with TRBJ2-2, with D possibly TRBD2 on 5 matching bases. CDR3 length: 11 residues. Germline CDR1 MDHEN, CDR2 SYDVKM. V shed 8 bases and J shed 5 bases, with 6 bases lying between them. The CDR3 reads CASGRTGELFF. The CDR3 DNA reads as TGTGCCAGCGGGAGAACCGGGGAGCTGTTTTTT.

The chain recombines TRBV6-5 with TRBJ2-3, with 8 bases fitting TRBD1. Germline lookup yields CDR1 MNHEY and CDR2 SVGAGI. J gave up 5 bases and V 6 bases, and 10 bases lay outside the gene matches. The CDR3 loop spans 15 amino acids. The CDR3 reads CASSPSGQGGDTQYF. The CDR3 bases are TGTGCCAGCAGCCCCTCAGGACAGGGCGGAGATACGCAGTATTTT.

This sequence joins TRBV7-2 and TRBJ1-1; D perhaps matches TRBD1 (6 bases). This CDR3 spans 16 amino acids. Germline V CDR1 and CDR2: SGHTA, FQGNSA. Deletions cut 1 base from V and 4 bases from J, with 16 bases between. The CDR3 sequence: CASSLVLRGAPTEAFF. The DNA for the CDR3 is TGTGCCAGCAGCTTAGTTCTCCGGGGGGCGCCCACTGAAGCTTTCTTT.

This clone was seen only once. The chain uses TRBV5-5 and TRBJ2-7; 10 bases align to TRBD1. Germline-derived CDR1 and CDR2 are SGHKS and YYEKEE (reference sequence). This CDR3 is built from 15 residues. With 0 bases clipped from V and 1 base from J, the junction kept 1 base outside the gene matches. CDR3: CASSLGGQGSYEQYF. CDR3 DNA: TGTGCCAGCAGCTTGGGGGGACAGGGGTCCTACGAGCAGTACTTC.

The V gene is TRBV27, the J gene TRBJ1-2, with D perhaps TRBD1 (6 bases). This CDR3 comprises 14 residues. The germline gives CDR1 MNHEY, CDR2 SMNVEV (reference sequence). The V gene lost 6 bases and the J gene lost 4 bases, with 15 bases spanning the gap. The CDR3 sequence: CASSTTGFGYGYTF. The CDR3, as DNA: TGTGCCAGCAGCACAACAGGGTTTGGCTATGGCTACACCTTC.

The J gene is TRBJ2-1, the V gene TRBV19, with 8 positions matching TRBD1. V trimming: 4 bases; J trimming: 2 bases; junction bases outside the gene matches: 13. There are 18 residues in the CDR3. CDR1 and CDR2 from the germline V gene are LNHDA and SQIVND (reference sequence). CDR3 nucleotides: TGTGCCAGTAGTACTGGGACCCCGGGACAGGCGGCCTACAATGAGCAGTTCTTC. This encodes CASSTGTPGQAAYNEQFF.

This sequence joins TRBV18 and TRBJ1-1; D gene unclear. Trimming stripped 11 bases from V and 4 bases from J, with 17 bases between. There are 13 residues in the CDR3. Germline V gene data show CDR1 as KGHSH and CDR2 as LQKENI. CDR3 sequence: CAPLSRLGTEAFF. As DNA, the CDR3 is TGTGCCCCGCTAAGTCGTCTCGGCACTGAAGCTTTCTTT. The complete variable domain, with remaining parts taken from reference TRBV18 and TRBJ1-1, reads NAGVMQNPRHLVRRRGQEARLRCSPMKGHSHVYWYRQLPEEGLKFMVYLQKENIIDESGMPKERFSAEFPKEGPSILRIQQVVRGDSAAYFCAPLSRLGTEAFFGQGTRLTVV.

The chain recombines TRBV30 with TRBJ2-7; 7 nucleotides agree with TRBD1. Germline lookup yields CDR1 GTSNPN and CDR2 SVGIG (reference sequence). Unmatched junction bases numbered 7, after V lost 1 base and J lost 4 bases. The CDR3 consists of 14 residues. The chain's CDR3 is CAWSGGTEKYEQYF. In DNA form, the CDR3 reads TGTGCCTGGAGTGGTGGGACAGAGAAATACGAGCAGTACTTC.

The genes are TRBV4-1 and TRBJ2-7; tentatively, D is TRBD1 (5 bases). The germline V and J ends were trimmed by 1 base and 0 bases, with 13 bases remaining between them. The CDR3 extends over 16 amino acids. Germline-derived CDR1 and CDR2 are MGHRA and YSYEKL. The CDR3 loop reads CASSQGDSQISYEQYF. The CDR3 nucleotides read TGCGCCAGCAGCCAAGGTGACAGCCAAATCTCCTACGAGCAGTACTTC.

The rearrangement joins TRBV19 to TRBJ1-5; D possibly corresponds to TRBD1 (5 bases). The length of the CDR3 is 14 residues. Between the trimmed V and J ends, which lost 3 bases and 6 bases, there was a span of 12 bases. The germline V gene encodes CDR1 LNHDA and CDR2 SQIVND (reference sequence). The chain's CDR3 is CASSMQGLSQPQHF. The CDR3 DNA reads TGTGCCAGTAGTATGCAGGGATTGAGTCAGCCCCAGCATTTT.

The chain combines TRBV11-2 with TRBJ2-1, with 11 bases aligning to TRBD2. In germline, CDR1 is SGHAT, CDR2 FQNNGV. V lost 4 bases and J lost 8; bases outside the gene matches: 7. This CDR3 is 15 amino acids long. CDR3 DNA sequence: TGTGCCAGCAGCTACACTAGCGGGAGACTTCATGAGCAGTTCTTC. It encodes CASSYTSGRLHEQFF.

A remark on this clone: A junction boundary mismatches the germline segment, possibly from a read error. The chain is built from TRBV6-6 and TRBJ1-1; D ambiguous. The germline CDR1 and CDR2 sequences are MNHNY and SVGAGI (reference sequence). This CDR3 has 13 residues. CDR3 residues: CASGYQLNTEAFF. The DNA for the CDR3 is TGTGCCAGCGGTTATCAGTTGAACACTGAAGCTTTCTTT.

V usage is TRBV9 and J usage is TRBJ2-7; D is possibly TRBD1 (5 bases). Trimming took off 6 bases at V and 5 bases at J, with 18 bases between the two ends. CDR3 length: 14 amino acids. CDR1 and CDR2 (germline): SGDLS, YYNGEE. The CDR3 loop reads CASNPQGVIDEQYF. The CDR3 coding sequence is TGTGCCAGCAATCCCCAGGGCGTTATCGACGAGCAGTACTTC.

The CDR3 DNA reads TGTGCCAGCAGCTTGGATGGGTGGGCAAATGAAAAACTGTTTTTT. Protein product: CASSLDGWANEKLFF. This sequence joins TRBV5-6 and TRBJ1-4; no definite D call. Germline V gene data show CDR1 as SGHDT and CDR2 as YYEEEE. The CDR3 totals 15 residues. Deletions cut 0 bases from V and 5 bases from J, with 11 bases between. Using reference TRBV5-6 and TRBJ1-4 for the parts outside the CDR3, the full variable domain is DAGVTQSPTHLIKTRGQQVTLRCSPKSGHDTVSWYQQALGQGPQFIFQYYEEEERQRGNFPDRFSGHQFPNYSSELNVNALLLGDSALYLCASSLDGWANEKLFFGSGTQLSVL.

The rearrangement links TRBV5-5 to TRBJ2-1; 7 bases line up with TRBD1. Looked up from germline, CDR1 is SGHKS and CDR2 is YYEKEE (reference sequence). Trimming removed 2 bases from V and 1 base from J; junction bases left unmatched: 3. The CDR3 consists of 15 residues. The CDR3 sequence: CASSFTGESYNEQFF. In nucleotides, the CDR3 is TGTGCCAGCAGCTTTACAGGGGAGTCCTACAATGAGCAGTTCTTC.

This sequence joins TRBV19 and TRBJ1-3, with unresolved D. Trimming pared 3 bases from V and 0 bases from J, leaving 15 bases between. Germline V lookup: CDR1 LNHDA, CDR2 SQIVND (reference sequence). This CDR3 is 17 amino acids long. DNA of the CDR3: TGTGCCAGTAGTATGCTTTCGGCAGACTCCTCTGGAAACACCATATATTTT. The encoded protein is CASSMLSADSSGNTIYF.